This T cell receptor beta chain derives from a study of cytomegalovirus exposure and HLA in healthy donors (TCRdb year 2017). The study in broad terms: An earlier analysis of roughly 570 of the donors reported approximately 280 Gb of sequence data and 117 million unique TCR beta sequences obtained from 180 million or so T cells. About 280 gigabases of sequencing data and approximately 84 million unique TCR sequences were included in an early release covering 550 to 650 HLA-typed donors. Of the 350 to 450 genotyped donors, less than 90% were placed in the genetic ancestry cluster associated with self-reported Caucasian donors. The study was designed to test whether signatures of past pathogen exposure could be identified by cataloging public T cell receptors. The study used immunosequencing to profile the T cell repertoires of hundreds of subjects and linked those repertoires to cytomegalovirus serostatus. In addition to the first cohort of roughly 670 subjects, a separate validation cohort of 120 different subjects was used. The study combined high-throughput TCR immunosequencing, statistical association of individual TCRs with disease status, and machine learning to predict cytomegalovirus infection status. A later analysis re-analyzed previously published TCR beta repertoires from hundreds of donors and added high-resolution HLA genotyping to study TCR occurrence patterns. The later analysis used no new phenotypic data to find candidate immune exposures, relying instead on TCR beta sequences and their occurrence across donors. In an earlier analysis of roughly 600 of the donors, high-throughput TCR beta sequencing was used to judge whether each TCR beta V gene segment behaved as functional or pseudogenic. Donor age, sex, ethnicity and CMV serostatus were collected together with the repertoire data. In a later genetic analysis, genome-wide SNP genotypes for about 55% of the 666 donors were used, and that subset was treated as a discovery cohort. All discovery cohort repertoires had been generated using a single sequencing platform. Both class I and class II loci were covered by HLA typing, at four-digit resolution. The number of typed donors differed by locus: about 629-630 for A, B, C, DRB1 and DQB1; approximately 520 for DQA1; over 600 for DPA1; and around 470 for DPB1. A few DR-DQ haplotypes were handled as single units for association and clustering because linkage in the cohort was strong. Among roughly 400 genotyped donors of the cohort, an average of about 240,000 unique TCR beta nucleotide sequences were sequenced per donor, approximately 20% of them non-productive.

Libraries were made using the immunoSEQ multiplex PCR assay. A mixture of 60 forward primers for TCR Vbeta segments and 13 reverse primers for TCR Jbeta segments was used in the multiplex PCR. A multiplex PCR assay on genomic DNA amplified the CDR3 region of rearranged TCR beta genes. Amplified TCR beta libraries were sequenced as 87-base-pair reads on the Illumina HiSeq System. In the source study's methods: Across the 700 or so repertoires, a later analysis counted some 80 million unique TCR beta chains, roughly 11 million of which were shared by at least two donors. Raw reads were error-corrected and collapsed into unique sequences with a nearest-neighbor algorithm that merged closely related sequences to remove PCR and sequencing errors. CDR3 sequences were aligned to IMGT reference sequences to assign V, D and J gene segments. Each retained sequence needed at least a six-nucleotide match to both a V gene segment and a J gene segment. A rearrangement counted as productive if the CDR3 had no stop codons and remained in frame with V and J, and every other rearrangement counted as non-productive. CDR3 was defined according to IMGT convention as the region running from the second conserved V-encoded cysteine to the conserved J-encoded phenylalanine. The earlier analysis of 587 of the donors excluded any sequence lacking an unambiguous match to a single V gene segment. An earlier analysis of 450 to 650 of the donors called V segments functional above 56.7% productive rearrangements and segregating when the between-donor standard deviation exceeded 5%. To diagnose cytomegalovirus status from the catalog of TCR beta chain sequences, a statistical classification framework was built. In a later analysis, TCR nucleotide sequences were compared against IMGT/GENE-DB human TR gene sequences so that V and J genes could be assigned. Using the TCRdist pipeline, a later analysis assigned CDR3 sequences along with most-parsimonious VDJ recombination scenarios. In a later analysis, each TCR beta chain was defined by its CDR3 amino acid sequence together with its V-gene family, and reads lacking a unique V-gene family were excluded. To address suspected cross-contamination and a sequencing artifact, a later analysis removed over 500 highly shared, low-generation-probability nucleotide sequences. A later analysis calculated a clonal expansion index for each public chain from normalized within-repertoire ranks of inferred template counts. In a later analysis, generation probabilities were computed using a VDJ recombination model fitted to out-of-frame rearrangements, and the results were checked against IGoR. Hypergeometric tests were used in a later analysis to score TCR-TCR, TCR-HLA and TCR-CMV co-occurrence, with a repertoire-size bias correction applied to the TCR pairs. In a later analysis, false discovery rates were estimated by permuting HLA or CMV assignments 20 times. In a later analysis, co-occurring TCRs were grouped using DBSCAN, with TCRdist sequence similarity added in when clustering inside HLA-allele-positive subsets. For co-occurrence clustering, repertoires with fewer than 30,000 or more than 120,000 public chains were excluded, along with four to six repertoires with anomalous nucleotide sharing. This immuneACCESS table, as held by TCRdb, lists in-frame sequences with V and J called but not all clones. Of the missing ones, under half trace to an unresolved V gene in checked studies; the others have no known cause. The V and J calls and the clone size are those of that table, but D and trimming were determined from the DNA. The sample data list around 90,000 clones, and roughly 86% of these were observed just once. The biggest ten clones account for approximately 9.2% of the sample.

In regard to this clone: The antigen it recognizes is unknown. Within one base of it there is no much larger clone, and no base qualities were kept.

Trimming takes 5 bases off V and 7 bases off J; junction bases not matched to a gene: 8. From a lookup of the germline V gene, CDR1 and CDR2 are SGHVS and FQNEAQ. Measured from the cysteine to the phenylalanine, the CDR3 is 14 residues long. Solely the CDR3 DNA is kept, with 42 bases framed from the first base. The cohort was made up of roughly 670 healthy bone marrow donors. At the time of sampling, all cohort members were nominally healthy, though unrecorded immune exposures were likely present. The donor was CMV seropositive and belonged to the group of 250 to 300 seropositive cohort members. A peripheral blood sample was collected from each donor, and TCR beta sequencing was performed on peripheral blood mononuclear cells. Genomic DNA extraction from the blood cell samples was performed with the Qiagen DNeasy Blood Extraction Kit. Points the paper makes about the study in general: In a later analysis, HLA-associated TCR beta chains were found to be more clonally expanded and to have lower generation probabilities than equally common non-associated chains. A later analysis reported that several top co-occurrence clusters appeared linked to parvovirus B19, influenza, CMV and Epstein-Barr virus. Because counts were too low, about 18 rarely observed V segments, including chromosome 9 orphons, were left out of the earlier analysis of some 600 of the donors. The authors suggested that the approach could potentially be generalized to other disease states and immunological phenotypes. Correlated functional status among segregating V segments might be attributable to linkage disequilibrium, but an unknown experimental factor could not be ruled out. Most TCR sequences were observed very rarely across donors, whereas some public TCRs were present in many individuals. The 87-base-pair reads could not distinguish some IMGT-functional V segments, including TRBV6-2 and TRBV6-3, so those segments were excluded. A further reported finding was that TCR beta sequences accurately predicted the HLA-A and HLA-B alleles for most subjects in the first cohort. The presence/absence analyses assumed that sequencing depth was roughly uniform across donors, and that assumption may not be true. Immune exposure information for the cohort was limited to CMV serostatus. Because some donors lacked HLA typing at each locus, the association tests relied only on the typed subset. In a later analysis, the rate of TCR association differed among HLA loci, with DRB1 alleles having the most associated TCRs and HLA-C alleles having the fewest. In both the original and validation cohorts, the classifier was reported to diagnose cytomegalovirus status with high specificity and sensitivity. In vitro tests confirmed that a few of the cytomegalovirus-associated TCR beta chains recognize cytomegalovirus antigens. A total of 150 to 200 TCR beta chains were listed by the study as associated with cytomegalovirus. Most CMV-associated TCR beta chains appeared to be HLA-restricted in a later analysis, and the HLA associations seemed to be driven largely by CMV exposure. In this cohort, only TCR beta chains were sequenced, and detectable features were limited by the absence of alpha or paired-chain data. V-gene and J-gene trimming of TCR beta chains was associated with a missense DCLRE1C variant in a later genetic analysis, and the association was replicated in an independent cohort. The sequencing pipeline was judged likely to have produced a cluster of highly shared sequence variants as a technical artifact. When HLA alleles, especially DR and DQ, strongly co-occurred, TCR associations were difficult to assign to individual alleles. According to a later genetic analysis, donors in an Asian-associated ancestry cluster had fewer N-insertions in productive TCRs than the roughly 660-donor mean. A later analysis associated about 18,000 TCR beta sequences with specific HLA alleles at a false discovery rate of 0.05. In an earlier analysis of approximately 600 of the donors, most TCR beta V segments were observed in productive rearrangements about 87% or about 30% of the time, broadly matching IMGT annotations.

This receptor was taken from a man aged 25-40 years in good health and CMV-seropositive. This sequence uses TRBV7-8 and TRBJ1-5; the central 7 bases match TRBD1. The specimen was PBMCs. CDR3 region: CASSDDRVFQPQHF. The DNA sequence is given as TGTGCCAGCAGCGACGACAGGGTGTTCCAGCCCCAGCATTTT.